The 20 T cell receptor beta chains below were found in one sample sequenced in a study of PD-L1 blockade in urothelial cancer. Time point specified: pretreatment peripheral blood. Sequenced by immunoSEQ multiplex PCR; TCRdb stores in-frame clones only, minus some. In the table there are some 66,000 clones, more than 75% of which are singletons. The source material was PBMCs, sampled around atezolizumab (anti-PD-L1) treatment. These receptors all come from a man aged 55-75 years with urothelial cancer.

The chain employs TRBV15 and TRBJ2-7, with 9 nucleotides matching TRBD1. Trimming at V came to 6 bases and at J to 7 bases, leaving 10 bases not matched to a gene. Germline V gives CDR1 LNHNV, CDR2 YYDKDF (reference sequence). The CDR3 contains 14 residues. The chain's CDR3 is CATSSEQGAWEQYF. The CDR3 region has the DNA TGTGCCACCAGTAGTGAACAGGGGGCATGGGAGCAGTACTTC. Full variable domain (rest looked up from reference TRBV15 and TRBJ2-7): DAMVIQNPRYQVTQFGKPVTLSCSQTLNHNVMYWYQQKSSQAPKLLFHYYDKDFNNEADTPDNFQSRRPNTSFCFLDIRSPGLGDTAMYLCATSSEQGAWEQYFGPGTRLTVT.

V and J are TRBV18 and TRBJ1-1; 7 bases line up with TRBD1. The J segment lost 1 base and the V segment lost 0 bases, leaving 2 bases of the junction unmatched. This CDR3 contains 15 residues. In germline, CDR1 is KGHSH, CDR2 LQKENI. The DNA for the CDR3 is TGTGCCAGCTCACCACCGAGGGACAGGAACACTGAAGCTTTCTTT. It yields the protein CASSPPRDRNTEAFF.

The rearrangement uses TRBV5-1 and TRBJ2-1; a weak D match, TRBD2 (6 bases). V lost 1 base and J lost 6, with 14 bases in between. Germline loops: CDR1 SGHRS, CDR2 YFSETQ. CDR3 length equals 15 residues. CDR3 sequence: CASSLNGGNGNEQFF. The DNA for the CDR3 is TGCGCCAGCAGCTTGAATGGGGGGAACGGCAATGAGCAGTTCTTC.

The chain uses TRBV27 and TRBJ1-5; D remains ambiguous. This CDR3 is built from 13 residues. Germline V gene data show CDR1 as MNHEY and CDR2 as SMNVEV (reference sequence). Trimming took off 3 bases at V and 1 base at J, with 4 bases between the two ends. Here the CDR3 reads CASSLGSNQPQHF. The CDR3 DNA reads TGTGCCAGCAGTTTGGGCAGCAATCAGCCCCAGCATTTT.

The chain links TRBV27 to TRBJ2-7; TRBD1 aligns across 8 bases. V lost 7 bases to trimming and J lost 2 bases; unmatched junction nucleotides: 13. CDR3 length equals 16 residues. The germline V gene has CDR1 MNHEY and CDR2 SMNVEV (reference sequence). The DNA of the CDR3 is TGTGCCAGCAAAGCAGGGGGCCCATACGATCCCTACGAGCAGTACTTC. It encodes CASKAGGPYDPYEQYF.

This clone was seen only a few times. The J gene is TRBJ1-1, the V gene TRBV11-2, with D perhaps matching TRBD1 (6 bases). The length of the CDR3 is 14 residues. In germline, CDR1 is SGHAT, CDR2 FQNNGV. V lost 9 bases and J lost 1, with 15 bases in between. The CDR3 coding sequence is TGTGCCAGTCAGGGGTCGAGGGGGAACACTGAAGCTTTCTTT. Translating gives CASQGSRGNTEAFF.

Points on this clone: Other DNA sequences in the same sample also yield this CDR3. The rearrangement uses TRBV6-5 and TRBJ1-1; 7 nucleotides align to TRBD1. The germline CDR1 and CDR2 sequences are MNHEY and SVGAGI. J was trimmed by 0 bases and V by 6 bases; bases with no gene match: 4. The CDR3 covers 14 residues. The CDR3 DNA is TGTGCCAGCAGCGAAGACAGGGTGAACACTGAAGCTTTCTTT. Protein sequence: CASSEDRVNTEAFF.

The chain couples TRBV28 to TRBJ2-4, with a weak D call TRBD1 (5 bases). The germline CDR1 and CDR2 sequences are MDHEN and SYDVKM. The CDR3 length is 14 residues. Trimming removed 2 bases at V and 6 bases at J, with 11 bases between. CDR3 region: CASSLVGRGNIQYF. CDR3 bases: TGTGCCAGCAGTTTAGTGGGGCGCGGAAACATTCAGTACTTC.

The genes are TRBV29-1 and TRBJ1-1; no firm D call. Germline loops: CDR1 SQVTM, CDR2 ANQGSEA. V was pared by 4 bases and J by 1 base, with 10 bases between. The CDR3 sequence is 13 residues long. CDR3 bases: TGCAGCGTTGTTGGGCAGGCGAACACTGAAGCTTTCTTT. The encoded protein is CSVVGQANTEAFF.

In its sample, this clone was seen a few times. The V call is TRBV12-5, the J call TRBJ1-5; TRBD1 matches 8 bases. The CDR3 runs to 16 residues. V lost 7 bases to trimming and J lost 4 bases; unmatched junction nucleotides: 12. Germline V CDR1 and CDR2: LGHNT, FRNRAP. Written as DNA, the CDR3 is TGTGCTAGTGCCGTGAGGACAGGGCAAGTGAATCAGCCCCAGCATTTT. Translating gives CASAVRTGQVNQPQHF. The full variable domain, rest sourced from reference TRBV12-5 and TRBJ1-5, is DARVTQTPRHKVTEMGQEVTMRCQPILGHNTVFWYRQTMMQGLELLAYFRNRAPLDDSGMPKDRFSAEMPDATLATLKIQPSEPRDSAVYFCASAVRTGQVNQPQHFGDGTRLSIL.

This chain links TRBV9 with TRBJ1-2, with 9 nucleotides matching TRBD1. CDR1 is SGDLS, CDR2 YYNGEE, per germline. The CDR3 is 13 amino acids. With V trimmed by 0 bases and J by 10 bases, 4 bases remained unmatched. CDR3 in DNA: TGTGCCAGCAGCGTAGGCGGGACAGGGCCCTACACCTTC. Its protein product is CASSVGGTGPYTF.

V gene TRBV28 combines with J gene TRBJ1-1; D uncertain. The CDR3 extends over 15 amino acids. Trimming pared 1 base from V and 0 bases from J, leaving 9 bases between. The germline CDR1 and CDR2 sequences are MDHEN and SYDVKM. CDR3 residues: CASSLSGRMNTEAFF. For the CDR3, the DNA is TGTGCCAGCAGTTTATCTGGGCGCATGAACACTGAAGCTTTCTTT.

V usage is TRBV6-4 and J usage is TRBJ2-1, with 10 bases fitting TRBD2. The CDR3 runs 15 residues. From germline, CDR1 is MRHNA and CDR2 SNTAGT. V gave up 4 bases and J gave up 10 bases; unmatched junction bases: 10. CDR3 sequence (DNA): TGTGCCAGCAGTGCACAGCGGGGGGGCCCTGGGGAGCAGTTCTTC. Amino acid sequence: CASSAQRGGPGEQFF.

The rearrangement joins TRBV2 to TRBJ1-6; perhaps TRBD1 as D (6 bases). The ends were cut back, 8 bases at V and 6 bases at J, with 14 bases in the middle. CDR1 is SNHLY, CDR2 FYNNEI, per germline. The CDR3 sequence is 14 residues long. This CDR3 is CASLKGTRNSPLHF. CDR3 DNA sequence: TGTGCCAGCCTTAAAGGGACACGTAATTCACCCCTCCACTTT.

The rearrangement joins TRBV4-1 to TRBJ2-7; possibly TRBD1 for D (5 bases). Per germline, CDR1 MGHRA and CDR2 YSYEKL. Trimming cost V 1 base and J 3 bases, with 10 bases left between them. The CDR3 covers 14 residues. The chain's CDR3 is CASSQGPDSYEQYF. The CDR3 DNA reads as TGCGCCAGCAGCCAAGGCCCCGACAGCTACGAGCAGTACTTC.

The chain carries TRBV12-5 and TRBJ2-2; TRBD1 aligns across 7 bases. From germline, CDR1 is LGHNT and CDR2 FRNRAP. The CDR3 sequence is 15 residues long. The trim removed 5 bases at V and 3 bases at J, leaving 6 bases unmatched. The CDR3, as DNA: TGTGCTAGTGGTGTAATAGGGGGCTACACCGGGGAGCTGTTTTTT. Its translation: CASGVIGGYTGELFF.

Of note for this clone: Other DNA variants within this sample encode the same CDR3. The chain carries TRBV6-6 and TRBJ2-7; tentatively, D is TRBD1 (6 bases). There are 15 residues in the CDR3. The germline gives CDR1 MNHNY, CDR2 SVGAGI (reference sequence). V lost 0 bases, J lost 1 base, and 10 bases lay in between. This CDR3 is CASSYSAGESYEQYF. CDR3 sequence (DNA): TGTGCCAGCAGTTACTCGGCAGGGGAATCCTACGAGCAGTACTTC.

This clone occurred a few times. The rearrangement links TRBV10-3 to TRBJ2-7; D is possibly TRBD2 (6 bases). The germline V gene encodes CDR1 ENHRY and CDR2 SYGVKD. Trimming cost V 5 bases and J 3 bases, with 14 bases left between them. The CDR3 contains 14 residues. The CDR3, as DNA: TGTGCCATCAGTAGGGGACTGGAGGACTACGAGCAGTACTTC. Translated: CAISRGLEDYEQYF.

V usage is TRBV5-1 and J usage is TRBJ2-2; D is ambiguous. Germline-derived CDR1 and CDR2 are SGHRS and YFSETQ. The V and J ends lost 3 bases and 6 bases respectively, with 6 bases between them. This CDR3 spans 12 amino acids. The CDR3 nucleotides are TGCGCCAGCAGCTCCCTCGCCGGGGAGCTGTTTTTT. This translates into CASSSLAGELFF.

The CDR3 spells CASSFGTANEKLFF. The CDR3 DNA sequence: TGTGCCAGCAGCTTCGGGACAGCAAATGAAAAACTGTTTTTT. The chain employs TRBV11-3 and TRBJ1-4, with 7 bases that match TRBD1. V dropped 3 bases and J dropped 5; count of bases not matched to a gene: 3. Germline loops: CDR1 SGHNT, CDR2 YENEEA. The CDR3 is made up of 14 amino acids.